Each of the 21 T cell receptor beta chains below was sequenced from the same sample in a study. The sorted Tregs were CD4+CD25+CD127-/low cells. TCRdb ran MiXCR on the 5' RACE reads and lists one entry per CDR3 protein. The sample shows more than 7,500 distinct CDR3 sequences, roughly 34% of them seen only once. Sequenced input: Tregs sorted from blood. Receptors were obtained from a female donor with breast cancer.

This sequence joins TRBV7-9 and TRBJ1-1; D remains ambiguous. Trimming removed 0 bases at V and 1 base at J, with 9 bases between. This CDR3 has 15 residues. Germline V gene lookup returns CDR1 SEHNR and CDR2 FQNEAQ (reference sequence). This CDR3 reads CASSLAVWGNTEAFF. The CDR3, as DNA: TGTGCCAGCAGCTTAGCGGTTTGGGGGAACACTGAAGCTTTCTTT.

This clonotype is medium-sized by share. The chain uses TRBV5-1 and TRBJ2-5; 8 positions agree with TRBD2. Looked up from germline, CDR1 is SGHRS and CDR2 is YFSETQ. The CDR3 covers 14 residues. Losses at the gene ends were 6 bases for V and 3 bases for J; bases not matched to a gene: 7. The CDR3 region is CASNQPGLEETQYF. CDR3 sequence (DNA): TGCGCCAGCAATCAACCGGGACTAGAAGAGACCCAGTACTTC. The variable domain in full, with the rest retrieved from reference TRBV5-1 and TRBJ2-5, is KAGVTQTPRYLIKTRGQQVTLSCSPISGHRSVSWYQQTPGQGLQFLFEYFSETQRNKGNFPGRFSGRQFSNSRSEMNVSTLELGDSALYLCASNQPGLEETQYFGPGTRLLVL.

This clonotype was picked up a small number of times. V usage is TRBV7-2 and J usage is TRBJ2-1; a possible D gene is TRBD1 (5 bases). V lost 5 bases and J lost 6, with 14 bases in between. The CDR3 spans 14 residues. CDR1 is SGHTA, CDR2 FQGNSA, per germline. The CDR3 reads CASSRNQGFNEQFF. As DNA, the CDR3 is TGTGCCAGCAGCCGAAACCAGGGCTTCAATGAGCAGTTCTTC.

The sample holds a few counts of this clonotype. The junction departs from germline at one end; a sequencing error may be responsible. V usage is TRBV6-5 and J usage is TRBJ2-7, with D perhaps matching TRBD1 (6 bases). The CDR3 totals 14 residues. Germline assignment: CDR1 MNHEY and CDR2 SVGAGI. The CDR3 loop is CASSLRMGAYGQYF. As DNA, the CDR3 is TGTGCCAGCAGCCTCCGAATGGGGGCCTACGGGCAGTACTTC.

This clonotype was found a few times. The chain is built from TRBV5-1 and TRBJ2-5; 10 positions match TRBD2. Germline trimming cut 2 bases from V and 4 bases from J; bases unmatched to any gene: 14. Germline CDR1 is SGHRS and CDR2 is YFSETQ. This CDR3 spans 18 amino acids. Here the CDR3 DNA reads TGCGCCAGCAGCTTTTTCACCGGGACTAGCGAAATGAGAGAGACCCAGTACTTC. The encoded protein is CASSFFTGTSEMRETQYF.

This clonotype ranks as medium-sized. The chain employs TRBV5-1 and TRBJ2-1; TRBD2 agrees at 12 bases. There are 15 residues in the CDR3. The germline CDR1 and CDR2 sequences are SGHRS and YFSETQ. Trimming cost V 5 bases and J 8 bases; bases outside gene matches: 8. Written as DNA, the CDR3 is TGCGCCAGCAGTGTGACTAGCGGGAGTTACGATGAGCAGTTCTTC. Protein product: CASSVTSGSYDEQFF.

This clonotype has a handful of counts. The chain combines TRBV20-1 with TRBJ2-7; maybe TRBD1 (6 bases). V dropped 3 bases and J dropped 4 bases, with 13 bases sitting between them. This CDR3 has 13 amino acids. Germline CDR1 is DFQATT and CDR2 is SNEGSKA (reference sequence). The CDR3 coding sequence is TGCAGTGCTAGGGACAGCAAAACGTACGAGCAGTACGTC. Translated: CSARDSKTYEQYV.

By sample share, this clonotype is medium-sized. The chain couples TRBV2 to TRBJ2-1; D may be TRBD2 (5 bases). Germline CDR1 and CDR2: SNHLY and FYNNEI. Trimming removed 8 bases at V and 1 base at J, with 12 bases between. CDR3 size: 14 residues. The CDR3 region has the DNA TGTGCCAGCTCTTTTCGGGGATCCTACAATGAGCAGTTCTTC. It translates to CASSFRGSYNEQFF.

The chain has TRBV20-1 and TRBJ2-1, with D tentatively TRBD1 (5 bases). CDR1 and CDR2 from the germline V gene are DFQATT and SNEGSKA (reference sequence). With 4 bases removed from V and 5 bases from J, the gap between germline ends came to 18 bases. The CDR3 has 15 amino acids. This CDR3 is CSATFPDTPNNEQFF. CDR3 nucleotides: TGCAGTGCTACTTTCCCGGACACCCCTAACAATGAGCAGTTCTTC.

In its sample, this clonotype was seen a few times. CDR3 coding DNA: TGCAGTGCTAAGAGAGGATCTAGGGCGGGACCGAGACTCTACGAGCAGTACTTC. Its translation is CSAKRGSRAGPRLYEQYF. The V and J genes are TRBV20-1 and TRBJ2-7, with TRBD2 as a possible D gene (6 bases). Trimming took 4 bases from V and 3 from J, leaving 28 bases between them. Germline V CDR1 and CDR2: DFQATT, SNEGSKA (reference sequence). There are 18 residues in the CDR3.

This clonotype was seen once. The junction differs from germline at one of its ends, possibly a read error. The V and J genes are TRBV20-1 and TRBJ1-4; maybe TRBD1 (5 bases). Germline V CDR1 and CDR2: DFQATT, SNEGSKA (reference sequence). The length of the CDR3 is 12 residues. Written as DNA, the CDR3 is TGCGGTGCTAGGGACCAGTATGAAAAACTGTTTTTT. Translated, it gives CGARDQYEKLFF.

The rearrangement joins TRBV20-1 to TRBJ2-3; D ambiguous. This CDR3 contains 14 residues. Trimming took off 8 bases at V and 2 bases at J, with 17 bases between the two ends. Germline loops: CDR1 DFQATT, CDR2 SNEGSKA (reference sequence). CDR3 region: CSTRDPGFTDTQYF. The CDR3 coding sequence is TGCAGTACCAGAGATCCGGGCTTCACAGATACGCAGTATTTT.

In this sample, this clonotype is medium-sized. J is TRBJ2-1 and V is TRBV20-1, with 7 nucleotides matching TRBD2. Germline trimming cut 0 bases from V and 4 bases from J; bases unmatched to any gene: 3. The CDR3 totals 14 residues. Germline V gives CDR1 DFQATT, CDR2 SNEGSKA (reference sequence). The CDR3 DNA reads TGCAGTGCTAGAGACCATAGCGGGTACAATGAGCAGTTCTTC. It yields the protein CSARDHSGYNEQFF.

Sample share makes this clonotype medium-sized. The chain employs TRBV20-1 and TRBJ1-6, with D possibly TRBD1 on 5 matching bases. CDR1 and CDR2 from the germline V gene are DFQATT and SNEGSKA (reference sequence). The V and J ends lost 8 bases and 3 bases respectively, with 14 bases between them. This CDR3 spans 14 amino acids. The CDR3 loop reads CSTKSGRYNSPLHF. CDR3 nucleotide sequence: TGCAGTACCAAATCAGGGCGCTATAATTCACCCCTCCACTTT.

The V and J genes are TRBV20-1 and TRBJ2-1; D call uncertain. CDR3 length: 16 amino acids. Germline CDR1 reads DFQATT; CDR2 reads SNEGSKA (reference sequence). Deletions cut 6 bases from V and 0 bases from J, with 18 bases between. CDR3 loop: CSAIFWRLDSYNEQFF. Here the CDR3 DNA reads TGCAGTGCCATATTCTGGCGGTTGGACTCCTACAATGAGCAGTTCTTC.

J is TRBJ2-5 and V is TRBV25-1; D gene uncertain. The germline V gene encodes CDR1 MGHDK and CDR2 SYGVNS. Trimming pared 5 bases from V and 3 bases from J, leaving 7 bases between. The CDR3 runs to 12 residues. The DNA of the CDR3 is TGTGCCAGCAGTCCATCGGAAGAGACCCAGTACTTC. This encodes CASSPSEETQYF.

This clonotype showed up just a few times. The chain couples TRBV10-3 to TRBJ2-3; TRBD2 aligns across 10 bases. CDR1 is ENHRY, CDR2 SYGVKD, per germline. This CDR3 has 14 residues. Trimming took 4 bases from V and 4 from J; bases not matched to a gene: 2. CDR3 DNA sequence: TGTGCCATCAGTGGGACTAGCGGAGCAGATACGCAGTATTTT. Translated: CAISGTSGADTQYF.

This clonotype has a handful of counts. This chain connects TRBV5-1 to TRBJ2-7, with D unclear. CDR3 length: 14 residues. Germline values: CDR1 SGHRS, CDR2 YFSETQ. The V end was cut by 0 bases, the J end by 0 bases, with 7 bases between. The CDR3 nucleotides read TGCGCCAGCAGCTTGGGGACGGACTCCTACGAGCAGTACGTC. Its protein product is CASSLGTDSYEQYV.

As for this clonotype: At one of its ends the junction is not consistent with the germline gene, which may arise from a read error. This chain connects TRBV27 to TRBJ2-3; 11 nucleotides agree with TRBD2. The CDR3 contains 15 residues. Germline V gene sequence: CDR1 MNHEY, CDR2 SMNVEV (reference sequence). The CDR3 nucleotides read TGTGCCAGCAGTATAACTAGCGGGAGCACAGATCCGCAGTATTTT. Translated, it gives CASSITSGSTDPQYF.

As to this clonotype: The final CDR3 position lacks the conserved phenylalanine or tryptophan, pointing to a likely read error. The gene calls are TRBV5-5 and TRBJ2-2, with 7 bases lining up with TRBD2. CDR1 is SGHKS, CDR2 YYEKEE, per germline (reference sequence). This CDR3 spans 14 amino acids. Trimming removed 2 bases from V and 5 bases from J; junction bases left unmatched: 3. CDR3 DNA: TGTGCCAGCAGCTTCTGGGGGGGGACCGGGGAGCTGTTTTTA. This translates into CASSFWGGTGELFL.

This sequence joins TRBV19 and TRBJ2-1, with TRBD2 matching 7 bases. Trimming at V came to 4 bases and at J to 2 bases, leaving 5 bases not matched to a gene. There are 15 residues in the CDR3. Germline V CDR1 and CDR2: LNHDA, SQIVND (reference sequence). CDR3: CASSRGGLAYNEQFF. In DNA, the CDR3 is TGTGCCAGTAGTAGGGGAGGGTTGGCCTACAATGAGCAGTTCTTC.